The clone carrying this T cell receptor (beta chain) was observed a few times. The antigen is unknown. The record originates from a study of memory CD4+ T cells and cytomegalovirus serostatus. Whole-study context: Healthy Belgian adult donors included roughly ten CMV-positive and more than 20 CMV-negative people.

The sort gate was single viable CD3+CD4+CD8-CD45RO+ cells for memory CD4+ T cells. CD4+ T cells were isolated by positive magnetic selection. V was trimmed by 5 bases and J by 5 bases, leaving 12 bases between them. The CDR3 totals 13 residues. CDR1 and CDR2 from the germline V gene are MNHEY and SVGAGI. Authors' methods: After removing out-of-frame reads, millions of distinct TCRbeta sequences remained. Assay used: immunoSEQ multiplex PCR; TCRdb lists only in-frame clones, some missing. V, J and clone size derive from that table, while D and trimming were established from the DNA sequence. Here the sample spans tens of thousands of clones, less than 80% being singletons. Study findings and constraints: About 40% of the roughly 160 known CMV-associated TCRbeta sequences appeared in CD4+ memory.

This receptor was taken from an adult in good health and CMV-seronegative. The V call is TRBV6-5, the J call TRBJ1-2; D not resolved. Sequenced: memory CD4+ T cells from blood. In nucleotides, the CDR3 is TGTGCCAGCAGTCCGACCGAGGAATATGGCTACACCTTC. This encodes CASSPTEEYGYTF.